This entry is about one T cell receptor (beta chain). Its recognized antigen is unknown. Per-nucleotide qualities are absent, and no much larger clonotype sits a single base away. Per the germline V gene, SGDLS is the CDR1 and YYNGEE is the CDR2. The CDR3, cysteine through phenylalanine, is 14 amino acids long. CDR3 DNA is the only sequence kept; it has 42 bases, read in frame from the first base. Trimmed from V: 4 bases; trimmed from J: 6 bases; junction bases lacking a gene match: 9. The source of the sample is a study of post-analysis software for immune sequencing data (dated by TCRdb to between 2015 and 2017). About the study as a whole: Recorded disease courses included relapsing-remitting, secondary progressive and progressive-relapsing multiple sclerosis, with some patients lacking subtype annotation. Patient repertoires were compared against ten to eleven previously published healthy control repertoires from donors aged roughly 6 to 28 years. A subset of samples was prepared in parallel using single-end sample barcoding, then pooled and co-amplified after Illumina adapter ligation. Summary of the overall study and its limitations: Roughly 5 TRBV segments, including TRBV5-6, TRBV5-1 and TRBV20-1, were significantly more frequent in patients than controls. Strong co-clustering of samples prepared in the same batch was shown by direct clustering with F measure, prompting a batch-effect correction. The control group was slightly older than the multiple sclerosis patient group. Normalized Chao1 diversity was significantly lower in multiple sclerosis patients than controls, suggesting substantial peripheral T-cell clonal expansion.

TCR beta repertoires were profiled from peripheral blood of roughly 13 young patients with multiple sclerosis to demonstrate the VDJtools post-analysis software. Multiple sclerosis patients were children and adolescents aged about 6 to 17 years. Receptors were amplified or captured by PCR. Sequencing instrument: Illumina HiSeq 2500. To reduce PCR and sequencing biases, unique molecular identifiers were built into the TCR beta cDNA libraries. Every 1 to 10 million input T cells yielded 500,000 or so cDNA molecules, meaning each molecule approximated one T cell. The same protocol used for the earlier healthy control dataset was applied to prepare and sequence the patient libraries. Samples belonging to the same batch were prepared together, multiplexed and sequenced on a shared HiSeq lane. The paper's data handling went like this. Raw barcoded reads were processed with MIGEC, discarding single-read molecular identifier groups before consensus assembly and CDR3 extraction. VDJtools was used for post-analysis of the clonotype tables, with diversity normalized by down-sampling every dataset to the smallest sample size. In repertoire overlap clustering, CDR3 amino acid sequences, but not nucleotide sequences, were matched to correct batch-related cross-sample contamination. The public reads were reanalyzed by TCRdb: fastp trimming at Q25, MiXCR alignment, in-frame beta chains only. Every CDR3 protein is listed once, alongside the most common genes and DNA of its rows. Clone size and V and J calls follow TCRdb, not the original study. The sample has 400,000 to 500,000 distinct CDR3 sequences on record, 30% to 40% of them singletons. In total, the top ten clones hold about 8% of the sample.

The chain is encoded by TRBV9 joined to TRBJ1-2, with 7 bases aligning to TRBD1. Input material: blood. This receptor was taken from a girl aged 2-9 years with multiple sclerosis. The nucleotide sequence reads TGTGCCAGCAGCCCAGGCGAGAGGGGGCATGGCTACACCTTC. Protein translation: CASSPGERGHGYTF.